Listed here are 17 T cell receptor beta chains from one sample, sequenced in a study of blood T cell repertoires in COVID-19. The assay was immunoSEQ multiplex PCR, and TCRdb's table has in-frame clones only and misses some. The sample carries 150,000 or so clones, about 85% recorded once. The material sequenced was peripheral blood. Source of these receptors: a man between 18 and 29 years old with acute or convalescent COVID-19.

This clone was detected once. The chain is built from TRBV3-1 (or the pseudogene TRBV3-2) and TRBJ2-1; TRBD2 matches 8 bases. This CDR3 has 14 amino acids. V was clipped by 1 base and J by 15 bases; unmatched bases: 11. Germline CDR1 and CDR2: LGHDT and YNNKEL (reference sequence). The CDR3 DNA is TGTGCCAGCAGCCAAGTGCGGGGGGCTAGTTATCGGTTCTTC. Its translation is CASSQVRGASYRFF.

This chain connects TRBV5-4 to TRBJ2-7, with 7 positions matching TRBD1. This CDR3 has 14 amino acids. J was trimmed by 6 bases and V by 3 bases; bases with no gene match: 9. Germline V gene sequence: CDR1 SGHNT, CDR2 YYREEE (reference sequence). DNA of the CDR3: TGTGCCAGCAGCTGGTCGACAGGGTCCGGCGAGCAGTACTTC. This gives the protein CASSWSTGSGEQYF.

CDR3: CASRRTGGRYTGELFF. The CDR3 nucleotides read TGTGCCAGCAGACGGACAGGGGGTAGATACACCGGGGAGCTGTTTTTT. The chain joins TRBV6-6 to TRBJ2-2; 10 bases are a match to TRBD1. The germline V gene encodes CDR1 MNHNY and CDR2 SVGAGI (reference sequence). V shed 6 bases and J 3 bases; nucleotides not matched to a gene: 7. The CDR3 has 16 residues.

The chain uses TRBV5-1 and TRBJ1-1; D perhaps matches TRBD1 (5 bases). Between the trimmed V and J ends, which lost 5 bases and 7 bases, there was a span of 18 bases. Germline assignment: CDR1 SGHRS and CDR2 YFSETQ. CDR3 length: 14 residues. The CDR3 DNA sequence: TGCGCCAGCAGATTGACAGACGAATATAATGAAGCTTTCTTT. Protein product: CASRLTDEYNEAFF.

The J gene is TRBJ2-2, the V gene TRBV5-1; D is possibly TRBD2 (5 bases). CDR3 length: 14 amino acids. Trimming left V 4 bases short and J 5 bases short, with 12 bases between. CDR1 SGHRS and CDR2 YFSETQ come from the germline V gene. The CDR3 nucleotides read TGCGCCAGCAGCCCCCGGACGGGGACCGGGGAGCTGTTTTTT. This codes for CASSPRTGTGELFF.

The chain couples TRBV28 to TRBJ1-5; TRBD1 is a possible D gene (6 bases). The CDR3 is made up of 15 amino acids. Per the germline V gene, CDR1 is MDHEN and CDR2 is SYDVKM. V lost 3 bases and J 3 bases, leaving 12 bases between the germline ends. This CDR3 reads CASSFPGADNQPQHF. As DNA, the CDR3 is TGTGCCAGCAGTTTCCCAGGGGCCGACAATCAGCCCCAGCATTTT. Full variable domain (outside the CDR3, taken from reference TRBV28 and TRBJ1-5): DVKVTQSSRYLVKRTGEKVFLECVQDMDHENMFWYRQDPGLGLRLIYFSYDVKMKEKGDIPEGYSVSREKKERFSLILESASTNQTSMYLCASSFPGADNQPQHFGDGTRLSIL.

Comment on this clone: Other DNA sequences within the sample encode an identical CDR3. As DNA, the CDR3 is TGTGCCAGCAGTCGGACGGGAAACTCCTACGAGCAGTACTTC. Translating gives CASSRTGNSYEQYF. The rearrangement links TRBV6-5 to TRBJ2-7; TRBD2 is a possible D gene (5 bases). CDR1 and CDR2 (germline): MNHEY, SVGAGI. V lost 5 bases and J lost 0, with 11 bases in between. This CDR3 has 14 residues.

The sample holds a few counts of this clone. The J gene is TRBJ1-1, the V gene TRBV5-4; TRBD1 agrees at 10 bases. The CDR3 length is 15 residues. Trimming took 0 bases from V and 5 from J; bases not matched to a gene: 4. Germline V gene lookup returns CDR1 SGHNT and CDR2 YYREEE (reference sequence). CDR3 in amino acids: CASSLETGGVTEAFF. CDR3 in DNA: TGTGCCAGCAGCTTGGAGACAGGGGGCGTAACTGAAGCTTTCTTT.

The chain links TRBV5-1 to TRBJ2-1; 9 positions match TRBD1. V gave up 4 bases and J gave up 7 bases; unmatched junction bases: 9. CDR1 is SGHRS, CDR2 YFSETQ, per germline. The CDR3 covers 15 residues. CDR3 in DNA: TGCGCCAGCAGCCCCGGGGACAGGGCAGGGAATGAGCAGTTCTTC. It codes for CASSPGDRAGNEQFF.

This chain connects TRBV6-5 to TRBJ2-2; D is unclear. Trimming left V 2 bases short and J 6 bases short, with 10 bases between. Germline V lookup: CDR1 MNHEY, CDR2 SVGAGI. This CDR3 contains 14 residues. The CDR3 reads CASSYRIEAGELFF. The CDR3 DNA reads TGTGCCAGCAGTTACAGGATCGAGGCCGGGGAGCTGTTTTTT.

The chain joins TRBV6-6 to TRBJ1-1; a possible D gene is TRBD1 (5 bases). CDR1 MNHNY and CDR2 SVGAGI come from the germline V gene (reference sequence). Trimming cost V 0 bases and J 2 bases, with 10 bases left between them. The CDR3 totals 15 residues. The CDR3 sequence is CASSYSDIDNTEAFF. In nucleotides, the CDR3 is TGTGCCAGCAGTTACTCGGACATAGACAACACTGAAGCTTTCTTT.

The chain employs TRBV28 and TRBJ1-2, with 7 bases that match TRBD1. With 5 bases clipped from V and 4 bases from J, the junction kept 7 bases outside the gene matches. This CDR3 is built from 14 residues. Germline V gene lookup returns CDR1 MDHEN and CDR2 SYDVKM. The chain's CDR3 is CASSLDRVIYGYTF. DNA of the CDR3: TGTGCCAGCAGTCTAGACAGGGTCATCTATGGCTACACCTTC.

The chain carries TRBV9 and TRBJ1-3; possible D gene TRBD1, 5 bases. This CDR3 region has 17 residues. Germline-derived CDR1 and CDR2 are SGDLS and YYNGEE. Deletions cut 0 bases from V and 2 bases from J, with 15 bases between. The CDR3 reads CASSVEWGQGAGNTIYF. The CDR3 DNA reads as TGTGCCAGCAGCGTAGAGTGGGGTCAGGGCGCTGGAAACACCATATATTTT.

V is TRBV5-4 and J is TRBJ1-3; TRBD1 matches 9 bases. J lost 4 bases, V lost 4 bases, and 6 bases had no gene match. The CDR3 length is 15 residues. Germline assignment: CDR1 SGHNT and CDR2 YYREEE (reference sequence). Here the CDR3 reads CASSPQGAVGNTIYF. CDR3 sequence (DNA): TGTGCCAGCAGCCCACAGGGGGCGGTCGGAAACACCATATATTTT. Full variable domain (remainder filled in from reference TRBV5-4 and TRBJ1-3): ETGVTQSPTHLIKTRGQQVTLRCSSQSGHNTVSWYQQALGQGPQFIFQYYREEENGRGNFPPRFSGLQFPNYSSELNVNALELDDSALYLCASSPQGAVGNTIYFGEGSWLTVV.

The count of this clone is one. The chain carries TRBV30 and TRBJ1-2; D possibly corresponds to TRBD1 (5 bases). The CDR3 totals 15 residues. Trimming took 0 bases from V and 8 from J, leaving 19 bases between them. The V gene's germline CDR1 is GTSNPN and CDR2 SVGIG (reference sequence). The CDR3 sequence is CAWSVSGISWLGYTF. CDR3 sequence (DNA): TGTGCCTGGAGTGTATCAGGGATTTCCTGGTTAGGCTACACCTTC.

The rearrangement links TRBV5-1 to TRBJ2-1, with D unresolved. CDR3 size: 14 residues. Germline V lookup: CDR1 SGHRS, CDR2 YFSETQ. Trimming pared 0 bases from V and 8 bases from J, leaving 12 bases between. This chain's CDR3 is CASSLETSVDEQFF. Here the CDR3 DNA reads TGCGCCAGCAGCTTGGAGACTTCGGTGGATGAGCAGTTCTTC.

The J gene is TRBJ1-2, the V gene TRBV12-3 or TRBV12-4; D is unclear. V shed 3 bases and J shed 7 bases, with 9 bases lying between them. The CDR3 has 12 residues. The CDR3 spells CASSFSGVGYTF. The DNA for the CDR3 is TGTGCCAGCAGTTTTTCCGGGGTTGGCTACACCTTC.